The entry below describes one T cell receptor beta chain. Its antigen is unidentified. This sample is part of a study of cytomegalovirus exposure and HLA in healthy donors. The PCR made use of 60 Vbeta and 13 Jbeta primers. Data came from immunoSEQ multiplex PCR; TCRdb stores just in-frame clones and leaves some out. The sample holds over 150,000 clones, more than 60% seen once. Germline V gene data show CDR1 as SGHNT and CDR2 as YENEEA. Trimming left V 2 bases short and J 1 base short, with 8 bases between. CDR3 length: 14 amino acids. Whole-study findings and limits: The productive fraction for most TCR beta V segments was about 87% or about 30% in an earlier analysis. Later analysis identified 16,000 or so TCR beta sequences associated with HLA alleles, using a false discovery rate threshold of 0.05. 87-base-pair reads could not separate some V segments, including TRBV6-2 and TRBV6-3.

The chain joins TRBV11-3 to TRBJ1-1; possibly TRBD1 for D (5 bases). Material for sequencing was PBMCs. The clonotype originates from a middle-aged woman in good health and CMV-seronegative. The CDR3 here is CASSLFDRNTEAFF. The CDR3 DNA reads TGTGCCAGCAGCTTATTCGACAGGAACACTGAAGCTTTCTTT.